Listed below are T cell receptor beta chains from one sample, sequenced in a study of T cell responses to AZD1222 COVID-19 vaccine. Sequencing was performed with immunoSEQ multiplex PCR; in TCRdb, only in-frame clones are kept and a portion is missing. The data contain roughly 120,000 clones, roughly 87% of them singletons. Sequenced material: peripheral blood, taken 28 days after the second AZD1222 dose. These receptors were obtained from an adult who received the AZD1222 COVID-19 vaccine. The CDR3 runs from the conserved cysteine through the conserved F or W. D genes are given only for firm matches. Clone size is not always given. Where it is, it says once, few, many or a class for expanded clones.

cdr3_aa cdr3_nt v_call clone_size d_call j_call
CASSRTGNTEAFF TGTGCCAGCAGCAGGACAGGGAACACTGAAGCTTTCTTT TRBV2 - TRBD1 TRBJ1-1
CASSQDSRGGNQPQHF TGTGCCAGCAGCCAAGATTCCAGGGGGGGCAATCAGCCCCAGCATTTT TRBV3-1/TRBV3-2 - TRBD1 TRBJ1-5
CASSSAGQGRTGELFF TGTGCCAGCAGCTCGGCGGGACAGGGACGCACCGGGGAGCTGTTTTTT TRBV5-6 - TRBD1 TRBJ2-2
CATSRDRAGGTDTQYF TGTGCCACCAGCAGAGATCGAGCGGGGGGAACAGATACGCAGTATTTT TRBV15 - TRBD2 TRBJ2-3
CASSLAIELNTQYF TGCGCCAGCAGCTTGGCCATAGAGCTCAATACGCAGTATTTT TRBV5-1 - - TRBJ2-3
CASSRTSGGVYNEQFF TGTGCCAGCAGCCGGACTAGCGGGGGGGTTTACAATGAGCAGTTCTTC TRBV5-4 few TRBD2 TRBJ2-1
CASGGGIGNQPQHF TGTGCCAGCGGAGGGGGAATTGGCAATCAGCCCCAGCATTTT TRBV2 many - TRBJ1-5
CASSHWTGSMNTEAFF TGTGCCAGCAGCCACTGGACAGGGTCAATGAACACTGAAGCTTTCTTT TRBV3-1/TRBV3-2 - TRBD1 TRBJ1-1
CASSLGSGQGADGANVLTF TGTGCCAGCAGCTTAGGTTCGGGACAGGGGGCAGATGGGGCCAACGTCCTGACTTTC TRBV11-3 - TRBD1 TRBJ2-6
CASSANMEVTEAFF TGTGCCAGCAGCGCCAACATGGAAGTTACTGAAGCTTTCTTT TRBV9 - - TRBJ1-1
CASSLGGTNEKLFF TGCGCCAGCAGCTTGGGTGGCACTAATGAAAAACTGTTTTTT TRBV5-1 - - TRBJ1-4
CASTGGATYNSPLHF TGTGCCAGCACCGGAGGGGCAACCTATAATTCACCCCTCCACTTT TRBV7-2 - - TRBJ1-6